These 7 T cell receptor beta chains came from one sample sequenced in a study of T-cell reconstitution after alpha-beta-depleted transplantation in children. Unique molecular identifiers were used to barcode this TCRbeta library. From the PCR reads, TCRdb called clonotypes with MiXCR, one entry per CDR3 protein. The sample comprises about 250,000 distinct CDR3 sequences, approximately 24% of which are singletons, and around 4.8% rests with the top ten. The sample was PBMCs, mostly from graft donor cells, taken 360 days after TCRalphabeta/CD19-depleted stem cell transplant. The source is a female patient between 2 and 15 years old who had a stem cell transplant for congenital amegakaryocytic thrombocytopenia, so the T cells may come from the graft donor.

The gene calls are TRBV12-3 or TRBV12-4 and TRBJ2-6; D unclear. V gave up 7 bases and J gave up 0 bases, with 10 bases separating them. This CDR3 is built from 15 residues. CDR3 sequence (DNA): TGTGCCAGCAACCGTGGAAGCTCTGGGGCCAACGTCCTGACTTTC. It translates to CASNRGSSGANVLTF.

The V gene is TRBV12-3 or TRBV12-4, the J gene TRBJ1-1; no definite D call. CDR3 length: 15 amino acids. V dropped 1 base and J dropped 0 bases, with 9 bases sitting between them. CDR3 nucleotide sequence: TGTGCCAGCAGTTTAGGTTTTGGAGTGAACACTGAAGCTTTCTTT. Translated: CASSLGFGVNTEAFF.

This clonotype has more than one count but fewer than ten. The V gene is TRBV20-1, the J gene TRBJ2-1, with a tentative D call TRBD1 (6 bases). The CDR3 runs to 15 residues. Trimming took 0 bases from V and 4 from J, leaving 13 bases between them. CDR1 is DFQATT and CDR2 is SNEGSKA in the germline V gene (reference sequence). Here the CDR3 reads CSARESGHLYNEQFF. For the CDR3, the DNA is TGCAGTGCTAGAGAATCGGGACACCTTTACAATGAGCAGTTCTTC.

This clonotype was counted between two and nine times. The chain recombines TRBV29-1 with TRBJ2-3; D call uncertain. V was clipped by 4 bases and J by 6 bases, with 14 bases between them. Germline V gene sequence: CDR1 SQVTM, CDR2 ANQGSEA. This CDR3 is built from 13 residues. The CDR3 DNA reads TGCAGCGTTGCGGTTCTAGTTTCTGATACGCAGTATTTT. This codes for CSVAVLVSDTQYF.

This clonotype was counted a few times. The genes are TRBV20-1 and TRBJ2-3, with TRBD2 matching over 9 bases. CDR1 is DFQATT and CDR2 is SNEGSKA in the germline V gene (reference sequence). Trimming at V came to 3 bases and at J to 2 bases, leaving 3 bases not matched to a gene. There are 14 residues in the CDR3. CDR3 sequence: CSASLAGLTDTQYF. DNA for the CDR3: TGCAGTGCTAGCCTAGCGGGACTCACAGATACGCAGTATTTT.

This clonotype occurred a few times. The chain employs TRBV2 and TRBJ1-1; the D is unclear. V was clipped by 3 bases and J by 9 bases, with 17 bases between them. Looked up from germline, CDR1 is SNHLY and CDR2 is FYNNEI. There are 14 residues in the CDR3. The chain's CDR3 is CASSDYGDIPKAFF. The DNA for the CDR3 is TGTGCCAGCAGTGATTATGGGGATATCCCCAAAGCTTTCTTT.

This chain links TRBV5-8 with TRBJ2-1; D unresolved. CDR1 and CDR2 (germline): SGHTS, YDEGEE. The CDR3 consists of 14 residues. The V gene lost 5 bases and the J gene lost 8 bases, with 17 bases spanning the gap. CDR3 DNA: TGTGCCAGCAGTTGGGTGTTGGAGTCGCATGAGCAGTTCTTC. This translates into CASSWVLESHEQFF.